This TCR beta chain was sequenced for a study of CD8+ T cells in alopecia areata. As for the study in general: Treated patients were given oral tofacitinib, which was dosed at 5 to 10 mg twice daily.

Germline V gene sequence: CDR1 MNHEY, CDR2 SVGAGI. V lost 5 bases to trimming and J lost 3 bases, with 5 bases between them. The CDR3 is made up of 11 amino acids. Extracted RNA was reverse transcribed, and the resulting cDNA served as sequencing template. The protocol was immunoSEQ multiplex PCR, while the TCRdb copy is restricted to in-frame clones and leaves out a portion. The sample shows roughly 250,000 clones, under 70% of them seen only once. The chain recombines TRBV6-5 with TRBJ2-7, with no clear D. This TCR came from a human donor with alopecia areata. The sample in question was CD4+ T cells sorted from blood, obtained at week 0. CDR3 residues: CASSGDYEQYF. DNA for the CDR3: TGTGCCAGCAGTGGGGACTACGAGCAGTACTTC.